These 28 T cell receptor beta chains were all obtained from the same sample, sequenced in a study of T-cell reconstitution after alpha-beta-depleted transplantation in children. Unique molecular identifiers were incorporated during preparation of the TCRbeta library. TCRdb re-called the PCR reads with MiXCR, one entry per CDR3 protein. The sample shows roughly 66,000 distinct CDR3 sequences, around 4.7% of them seen only once. Source: PBMCs, mostly from graft donor cells, taken 180 days after TCRalphabeta/CD19-depleted stem cell transplant. Source of these receptors: a boy less than two years old who had a stem cell transplant for acute myeloid leukemia, so the T cells may come from the graft donor.

This clonotype has ten or more counts. The chain links TRBV6-5 to TRBJ2-1; D is perhaps TRBD1 or TRBD2 (5 bases each). CDR3 length: 13 amino acids. Germline V gives CDR1 MNHEY, CDR2 SVGAGI. Trimming pared 11 bases from V and 0 bases from J, leaving 11 bases between. CDR3 coding DNA: TGTGCCGCCTCGGGGCGCTCCTACAATGAGCAGTTCTTC. Protein product: CAASGRSYNEQFF.

This clonotype was seen ten or more times. V is TRBV27 and J is TRBJ1-5, with D possibly being TRBD1 (5 bases). V shed 7 bases and J shed 3 bases, with 13 bases lying between them. The germline gives CDR1 MNHEY, CDR2 SMNVEV (reference sequence). This CDR3 is built from 14 residues. The CDR3 DNA follows: TGTGCCAGCAAGGATAGGGGAATCAATCAGCCCCAGCATTTT. Its protein product is CASKDRGINQPQHF.

This clonotype was observed many times. The gene calls are TRBV28 and TRBJ2-7, with TRBD1 as a possible D gene (6 bases). The germline CDR1 and CDR2 sequences are MDHEN and SYDVKM. The CDR3 is 14 residues long. The V end was cut by 6 bases, the J end by 9 bases, with 21 bases between. In DNA form, the CDR3 reads TGTGCCAGCAGCACCCCGGACAGCCTACGAGGGCAGTACGTC. Translated, it gives CASSTPDSLRGQYV.

At least ten counts were recorded for this clonotype. The rearrangement links TRBV5-1 to TRBJ2-7; 7 nucleotides match TRBD1. The CDR3 spans 17 residues. V dropped 0 bases and J dropped 0; count of bases not matched to a gene: 9. The V gene's germline CDR1 is SGHRS and CDR2 YFSETQ. The CDR3 protein is CASSLAGTAPSSYEQYV. The DNA of the CDR3 is TGCGCCAGCAGCTTGGCCGGGACAGCTCCGAGCTCCTACGAGCAGTACGTC.

The table lists this clonotype with many counts. The V and J genes are TRBV6-1 and TRBJ2-7, with a tentative D call TRBD1 (5 bases). The CDR3 extends over 13 amino acids. Per the germline V gene, CDR1 is MNHNS and CDR2 is SASEGT. Deletions cut 5 bases from V and 7 bases from J, with 15 bases between. CDR3 sequence (DNA): TGTGCCAGCAGTCCGAAGGGGCTCGGGGAGCAGTACGTC. It yields the protein CASSPKGLGEQYV.

At least ten counts were recorded for this clonotype. V and J are TRBV29-1 and TRBJ1-2, with a tentative D call TRBD1 (5 bases). Germline values: CDR1 SQVTM, CDR2 ANQGSEA. V was clipped by 7 bases and J by 1 base, with 10 bases between them. The CDR3 covers 12 residues. CDR3 amino acids: CSGRDGNYGYTF. The CDR3 DNA follows: TGCAGCGGTAGGGACGGTAACTATGGCTACACCTTC.

Ten or more counts support this clonotype. CDR3 DNA sequence: TGCAGTGCTAGACGTCTGCACCCTTACCCGAGGCCCCAGCATTTT. Its translation is CSARRLHPYPRPQHF. This chain links TRBV20-1 with TRBJ1-5; D not resolved. V lost 2 bases and J 9 bases, leaving 20 bases between the germline ends. CDR1 and CDR2 (germline): DFQATT, SNEGSKA (reference sequence). The CDR3 is made up of 15 amino acids.

This clonotype has a count of ten or more. J is TRBJ1-6 and V is TRBV25-1; D is uncertain. This CDR3 comprises 16 residues. The V gene's germline CDR1 is MGHDK and CDR2 SYGVNS. V was trimmed by 4 bases and J by 0 bases, leaving 10 bases between them. The CDR3 DNA reads TGTGCCAGCAGTGGACACCTCGGCTCCTATAATTCACCCCTCCACTTT. Translating it yields CASSGHLGSYNSPLHF.

This clonotype was picked up many times. This chain connects TRBV7-8 to TRBJ2-3; 9 bases align to TRBD2. Germline loops: CDR1 SGHVS, CDR2 FQNEAQ. The CDR3 contains 18 residues. J gave up 0 bases and V 3 bases, and 10 bases lay outside the gene matches. In nucleotides, the CDR3 is TGTGCCAGCAGCTTGCTAGCGGGGCTCCTTCGTAGCACAGATACGCAGTATTTT. As protein: CASSLLAGLLRSTDTQYF. The whole variable domain, filled in from reference TRBV7-8 and TRBJ2-3, reads GAGVSQSPRYKVAKRGQDVALRCDPISGHVSLFWYQQALGQGPEFLTYFQNEAQLDKSGLPSDRFFAERPEGSVSTLKIQRTQQEDSAVYLCASSLLAGLLRSTDTQYFGPGTRLTVL.

This clonotype was picked up many times. This chain links TRBV7-9 with TRBJ2-1; tentatively, D is TRBD2 (5 bases). Looked up from germline, CDR1 is SEHNR and CDR2 is FQNEAQ (reference sequence). The V end was cut by 3 bases, the J end by 4 bases, with 13 bases between. The CDR3 totals 15 residues. The CDR3 bases are TGTGCCAGCAGCTTTGAGAGGGAAGGTTACAATGAGCAGTTCTTC. Amino acid sequence: CASSFEREGYNEQFF.

The sample holds many counts of this clonotype. The V and J genes are TRBV29-1 and TRBJ2-1; D is unresolved. CDR3 length equals 14 residues. Germline CDR1 and CDR2: SQVTM and ANQGSEA. V was clipped by 4 bases and J by 0 bases, with 10 bases between them. The CDR3 sequence is CSVARASSYNEQFF. CDR3 nucleotide sequence: TGCAGCGTTGCTAGGGCTAGCTCCTACAATGAGCAGTTCTTC.

Many counts were recorded for this clonotype. V usage is TRBV12-3 or TRBV12-4 and J usage is TRBJ2-3; no clear D gene. V shed 1 base and J shed 2 bases, with 10 bases lying between them. The CDR3 is 15 residues long. The CDR3, as DNA: TGTGCCAGCAGTTTAGGGTGGGTCTTCACAGATACGCAGTATTTT. It codes for CASSLGWVFTDTQYF.

This clonotype was detected only a few times. This chain links TRBV6-2 or TRBV6-3 with TRBJ2-3; D uncertain. The germline V gene encodes CDR1 MNHEY and CDR2 SVGEGT. Trimming pared 0 bases from V and 5 bases from J, leaving 18 bases between. CDR3 length: 17 residues. In nucleotides, the CDR3 is TGTGCCAGCAGTTACTCGAAGCTTAACTGGGTTGGAGATACGCAGTATTTT. Its translation is CASSYSKLNWVGDTQYF.

This clonotype was seen at least ten times. V usage is TRBV6-2 or TRBV6-3 and J usage is TRBJ2-1; D is ambiguous. The germline CDR1 and CDR2 sequences are MNHEY and SVGEGT. The length of the CDR3 is 18 residues. Trimming left V 0 bases short and J 0 bases short, with 15 bases between. CDR3 region: CASSYSIKDPSSYNEQFF. The CDR3 nucleotides are TGTGCCAGCAGTTACTCGATCAAGGACCCATCCTCCTACAATGAGCAGTTCTTC.

This clonotype came up many times. The V gene is TRBV19, the J gene TRBJ1-2; D may be TRBD1 (6 bases). Germline assignment: CDR1 LNHDA and CDR2 SQIVND (reference sequence). V lost 5 bases and J lost 5, with 15 bases in between. This CDR3 region has 14 residues. CDR3 sequence reads: CASSRGQELYGYTF. The CDR3 DNA sequence: TGTGCCAGTAGTCGGGGACAAGAACTATATGGCTACACCTTC. Full variable domain (remainder filled in from reference TRBV19 and TRBJ1-2): DGGITQSPKYLFRKEGQNVTLSCEQNLNHDAMYWYRQDPGQGLRLIYYSQIVNDFQKGDIAEGYSVSREKKESFPLTVTSAQKNPTAFYLCASSRGQELYGYTFGSGTRLTVV.

The chain uses TRBV7-9 and TRBJ2-1; 9 bases fit TRBD2. The V gene end was trimmed by 7 bases and the J gene end by 9 bases; junction bases not matched to a gene: 10. Germline V gene data show CDR1 as SEHNR and CDR2 as FQNEAQ (reference sequence). The CDR3 runs to 14 residues. In DNA, the CDR3 is TGTGCCAGCAACGAGGGCGGGAGGGATGGTGAGCAGTTCTTC. It is translated as CASNEGGRDGEQFF.

This clonotype came up many times. The rearrangement links TRBV20-1 to TRBJ1-4; 7 bases are a match to TRBD1. V dropped 1 base and J dropped 10; count of bases not matched to a gene: 9. Germline V gene lookup returns CDR1 DFQATT and CDR2 SNEGSKA (reference sequence). The CDR3 is made up of 14 amino acids. In DNA form, the CDR3 reads TGCAGTGCTAGAGCCCGGACAGGCCGGGGAAAACTGTTTTTT. Protein sequence: CSARARTGRGKLFF.

This clonotype was detected ten times or more. The chain combines TRBV20-1 with TRBJ2-7; a possible D gene is TRBD2 (7 bases). Germline V gene data show CDR1 as DFQATT and CDR2 as SNEGSKA (reference sequence). With 1 base removed from V and 2 bases from J, the gap between germline ends came to 12 bases. The CDR3 totals 14 residues. The CDR3 sequence is CSARARGGAYEQYF. CDR3 nucleotides: TGCAGTGCTAGAGCGAGAGGGGGGGCCTACGAGCAGTACTTC.

This clonotype was counted at least ten times. The chain has TRBV30 and TRBJ2-7; 7 nucleotides align to TRBD1. Germline V lookup: CDR1 GTSNPN, CDR2 SVGIG (reference sequence). This CDR3 is built from 13 residues. After removal of 5 bases from V and 6 bases from J, the junction contained 10 bases not matched to a gene. The CDR3 DNA is TGTGCCTGGTCGTTTAGGGGGCATGGCGAGCAGTACTTC. It encodes CAWSFRGHGEQYF.

The chain carries TRBV12-3 or TRBV12-4 and TRBJ2-7; D may be TRBD1 (5 bases). V gave up 11 bases and J gave up 3 bases, with 17 bases separating them. This CDR3 is 13 amino acids long. The CDR3 DNA is TGTGCCTTCAGTTTAAGACAGAACTACGAGCAGTACTTC. Its translation is CAFSLRQNYEQYF.

This clonotype was found many times. V is TRBV10-3 and J is TRBJ1-6; D is undetermined. V lost 7 bases and J 10 bases, leaving 5 bases between the germline ends. Per the germline V gene, CDR1 is ENHRY and CDR2 is SYGVKD. The CDR3 sequence is 10 residues long. This CDR3 reads CAINLSPLHF. The CDR3 coding sequence is TGTGCCATCAATTTATCACCCCTCCACTTT.

This clonotype was seen repeatedly, ten times or more. The rearrangement joins TRBV11-3 to TRBJ2-7, with 8 bases aligning to TRBD1. This CDR3 has 15 amino acids. Germline V lookup: CDR1 SGHNT, CDR2 YENEEA. V gave up 5 bases and J gave up 2 bases; unmatched junction bases: 8. In DNA form, the CDR3 reads TGTGCCAGCAGCCACAGGACAGGGAGAACCTACGAGCAGTACTTC. This encodes CASSHRTGRTYEQYF.

This clonotype was counted ten times or more. The chain employs TRBV5-1 and TRBJ2-2; D gene ambiguous. Germline CDR1 and CDR2: SGHRS and YFSETQ. Trimming left V 3 bases short and J 6 bases short, with 3 bases between. The CDR3 is 11 residues long. The CDR3 DNA sequence: TGCGCCAGCAGCTGGGCCGGGGAGCTGTTTTTT. It translates to CASSWAGELFF. Variable domain in full (rest from reference TRBV5-1 and TRBJ2-2): KAGVTQTPRYLIKTRGQQVTLSCSPISGHRSVSWYQQTPGQGLQFLFEYFSETQRNKGNFPGRFSGRQFSNSRSEMNVSTLELGDSALYLCASSWAGELFFGEGSRLTVL.

This clonotype was counted only a few times. The chain is built from TRBV23-1 and TRBJ1-5, with unresolved D. TRBV23-1 is noted as an ORF with a role that remains uncertain. Trimming took off 3 bases at V and 0 bases at J, with 12 bases between the two ends. CDR3 size: 16 residues. The CDR3 coding sequence is TGCGCCAGCAGTCATCACAACCCCGATAGCAATCAGCCCCAGCATTTT. This encodes CASSHHNPDSNQPQHF.

The table lists this clonotype with many counts. The rearrangement links TRBV28 to TRBJ2-1; 10 bases match TRBD2. The V segment lost 5 bases and the J segment 7 bases; nucleotides outside the gene matches: 5. In germline, CDR1 is MDHEN, CDR2 SYDVKM. The CDR3 loop spans 14 amino acids. The CDR3 region is CASSGAGGLNEQFF. The CDR3 DNA is TGTGCCAGCAGTGGAGCGGGGGGGCTAAATGAGCAGTTCTTC.

This clonotype was seen ten or more times. The chain employs TRBV10-3 and TRBJ1-1; D not certain. The CDR3 is 15 amino acids. Germline V CDR1 and CDR2: ENHRY, SYGVKD. Trimming stripped 0 bases from V and 7 bases from J, with 15 bases between. The CDR3 DNA reads TGTGCCATCAGTGAGTCGGCGAGGTGGCTGGGTGAAGCTTTCTTT. Residues: CAISESARWLGEAFF.

This clonotype was found many times. The rearrangement joins TRBV5-1 to TRBJ2-1; 7 bases align to TRBD1. V was clipped by 0 bases and J by 0 bases; unmatched bases: 12. Germline V gene lookup returns CDR1 SGHRS and CDR2 YFSETQ. The CDR3 has 19 amino acids. In DNA form, the CDR3 reads TGCGCCAGCAGCTTGGCCGCCGGGACAGCGAGGAGCTCCTACAATGAGCAGTTCTTC. It yields the protein CASSLAAGTARSSYNEQFF.

This clonotype turned up a few times. This chain links TRBV11-2 with TRBJ2-5; possibly TRBD1 or TRBD2 for D (6 bases each). Germline CDR1 and CDR2: SGHAT and FQNNGV. The CDR3 is 16 amino acids. V was pared by 5 bases and J by 4 bases, with 20 bases between. CDR3 loop: CASSPSWGAHGETQYF. CDR3 nucleotide sequence: TGTGCCAGCAGCCCAAGCTGGGGGGCCCACGGAGAGACCCAGTACTTC.